This is a list of T cell receptor beta chains from one sample in a study of OX40 agonist ivuxolimab in advanced cancers. Sequencing used immunoSEQ multiplex PCR; TCRdb keeps in-frame clones, though not all of them. Here the sample spans about 58,000 clones, over 75% being singletons. The specimen was CD4+ or CD8+ T cells sorted from blood, collected in a trial of the OX40 agonist ivuxolimab. All receptors come from an adult with an advanced solid tumor such as melanoma, head and neck, liver or kidney cancer. Each CDR3 is given with its conserved first and last residue. D genes are given only for firm matches. The size entry is marked missing in some rows and otherwise reads once, few, many or a size class.

TRBV6-1,-,-,TRBJ1-1,CASSELRGNTEAFF,TGTGCCAGCAGTGAACTCCGCGGAAACACTGAAGCTTTCTTT
TRBV6-1,-,-,TRBJ1-1,CASSALTGDTEAFF,TGTGCCAGCAGTGCTTTGACAGGAGACACTGAAGCTTTCTTT
TRBV30,-,-,TRBJ2-4,CAWGGDLNIQYF,TGTGCCTGGGGAGGGGACCTAAACATTCAGTACTTC
TRBV11-2,few,-,TRBJ1-1,CASSLTDTAFEAFF,TGTGCCAGCAGCCTGACAGACACCGCGTTTGAAGCTTTCTTT
TRBV4-2,-,-,TRBJ2-7,CASSHDLGGYEQYF,TGTGCCAGCAGCCATGATCTAGGGGGTTACGAGCAGTACTTC
TRBV5-6,-,-,TRBJ1-1,CASSAGQMNTEAFF,TGTGCCAGCAGTGCGGGACAAATGAACACTGAAGCTTTCTTT
TRBV13,-,TRBD1,TRBJ2-5,CASSLGRGAGGETQYF,TGTGCCAGCAGCTTAGGCCGAGGAGCAGGGGGAGAGACCCAGTACTTC
TRBV30,-,TRBD2,TRBJ2-3,CAGFSGNTDTQYF,TGTGCCGGGTTTAGCGGGAACACAGATACGCAGTATTTT
TRBV19,-,TRBD2,TRBJ2-5,CASSIHLGGEQETQYF,TGTGCCAGTAGTATCCACCTTGGGGGGGAACAAGAGACCCAGTACTTC
TRBV7-2,-,-,TRBJ1-2,CASSLGRSHYGYTF,TGTGCCAGCAGCTTAGGACGGAGCCATTATGGCTACACCTTC
TRBV5-4,-,-,TRBJ1-2,CASSPAGGQNYGYTF,TGTGCCAGCAGCCCTGCTGGGGGACAAAACTATGGCTACACCTTC
TRBV5-1,-,TRBD1,TRBJ1-6,CASSLGDREASPLHF,TGCGCCAGCAGCTTGGGGGACAGGGAAGCTTCACCCCTCCACTTT
TRBV30,-,-,TRBJ1-5,CAWSVLAGQPQHF,TGTGCCTGGAGTGTACTCGCCGGGCAGCCCCAGCATTTT
TRBV10-3,-,TRBD1,TRBJ1-2,CAIGTGEGYGYTF,TGTGCCATCGGAACAGGGGAAGGTTATGGCTACACCTTC
TRBV28,-,TRBD1,TRBJ1-5,CASSRGGRGPDQPQHF,TGTGCCAGCAGTCGCGGGGGCAGGGGGCCGGATCAGCCCCAGCATTTT
TRBV10-3,-,-,TRBJ2-3,CAISGGNGADTQYF,TGTGCCATCAGTGGCGGGAACGGGGCAGATACGCAGTATTTT
TRBV11-1,-,TRBD2,TRBJ2-5,CASSPGGTSGVGKQYF,TGTGCCAGCAGCCCCGGCGGGACTAGCGGCGTTGGGAAGCAGTACTTC
TRBV28,-,-,TRBJ2-7,CASTSSSYEQYF,TGTGCCAGCACCTCAAGTAGCTACGAGCAGTACTTC
TRBV6-5,-,-,TRBJ1-5,CASSSQGGNQPQHF,TGTGCCAGCAGTTCTCAGGGCGGCAATCAGCCCCAGCATTTT
TRBV5-5,-,-,TRBJ1-3,CASSLDATTSGNTIYF,TGTGCCAGCAGCTTGGACGCTACAACTTCTGGAAACACCATATATTTT
TRBV11-2,-,TRBD1,TRBJ2-1,CASSLKTPPGQPYNEQFF,TGTGCCAGCAGCTTAAAAACGCCCCCGGGACAGCCCTACAATGAGCAGTTCTTC
TRBV28,once,TRBD1,TRBJ2-2,CASSSPGGKNSGELFF,TGTGCCAGCAGTTCCCCAGGGGGTAAGAACTCCGGGGAGCTGTTTTTT
TRBV18,-,-,TRBJ2-2,CASSPNQRAFELFF,TGTGCCAGCTCACCTAACCAGCGGGCTTTCGAGCTGTTTTTT
TRBV10-3,-,-,TRBJ1-5,CAISDDDQPQHF,TGTGCCATCAGTGATGATGATCAGCCCCAGCATTTT
TRBV25-1,-,-,TRBJ2-4,CASSEYLTGSAKNIQYF,TGTGCCAGCAGTGAATATTTGACAGGTAGCGCCAAAAACATTCAGTACTTC
TRBV18,-,TRBD2,TRBJ2-3,CASSPMAGVGTDTQYF,TGTGCCAGCTCACCAATGGCGGGAGTGGGAACAGATACGCAGTATTTT
TRBV2,-,TRBD1,TRBJ2-2,CASSARGRNTGELFF,TGTGCCAGCAGTGCGAGGGGGCGGAACACCGGGGAGCTGTTTTTT
TRBV30,-,-,TRBJ1-6,CAWSGQGQSPLHF,TGTGCCTGGAGTGGGCAGGGTCAATCACCCCTCCACTTT
TRBV2,-,-,TRBJ1-4,CASRKGTTNEKLFF,TGTGCCAGCAGGAAGGGGACAACTAATGAAAAACTGTTTTTT
TRBV9,once,-,TRBJ2-6,CASSGALSGANVLTF,TGTGCCAGCAGCGGGGCCCTCTCTGGGGCCAACGTCCTGACTTTC
TRBV5-6,few,-,TRBJ1-1,CASSRERRTEAFF,TGTGCCAGCAGCCGGGAAAGGAGAACTGAAGCTTTCTTT
TRBV9,-,TRBD2,TRBJ2-2,CASSVGTSGGNTGELFF,TGTGCCAGCAGCGTAGGGACTAGCGGGGGGAACACCGGGGAGCTGTTTTTT